This entry describes one TCR beta chain. Its antigen is unknown. A junction boundary mismatches the germline segment, possibly from a read error. Other nucleotide sequences in the sample specify the same CDR3. The entry originates in a study of cytomegalovirus exposure and HLA in healthy donors. Whole-study findings and limits: Cytomegalovirus-associated TCR beta chains were listed, numbering 150 to 200. In a later analysis, HLA-associated beta chains showed higher expansion and lower generation probabilities than comparable chains.

The CDR3 runs to 13 residues. Per the germline V gene, CDR1 is WNHNN and CDR2 is SYGVQD (reference sequence). This PCR relied on a set of 60 Vbeta primers and 13 Jbeta primers. Clones were read by immunoSEQ multiplex PCR, and TCRdb kept only the in-frame ones, dropping some. Of some 130,000 clones in the sample, around 79% were seen once. The sequenced material came from PBMCs. This clonotype originated in a male donor in good health and CMV-seronegative. The chain joins TRBV10-1 to TRBJ2-7, with 10 bases aligning to TRBD2. The CDR3 nucleotides read TGTGCCAGCAGTGAGCGGCTAGCGGGAGCGGCGTACTTC. Its protein is CASSERLAGAAYF.